The T cell receptor (beta chain) under discussion was sequenced for a study of blood T cell repertoires in COVID-19. Using immunoSEQ multiplex PCR, the repertoire was profiled, and TCRdb retains in-frame clones only, with some absent. The sample includes 250,000 to 350,000 clones, approximately 90% seen only once; the top ten take approximately 6%. Trimming removed 5 bases from V and 4 bases from J; junction bases left unmatched: 7. Germline CDR1 MNHEY, CDR2 SVGAGI. This CDR3 spans 14 amino acids. The receptor's source is a woman aged 45-59 years with COVID-19, enrolled during active disease. Sequences were obtained from peripheral blood. J is TRBJ1-1 and V is TRBV6-5; TRBD1 agrees at 7 bases. Written as DNA, the CDR3 is TGTGCCAGCAGTCGACAGGGCTTGAGCACTGAAGCTTTCTTT. This codes for CASSRQGLSTEAFF.